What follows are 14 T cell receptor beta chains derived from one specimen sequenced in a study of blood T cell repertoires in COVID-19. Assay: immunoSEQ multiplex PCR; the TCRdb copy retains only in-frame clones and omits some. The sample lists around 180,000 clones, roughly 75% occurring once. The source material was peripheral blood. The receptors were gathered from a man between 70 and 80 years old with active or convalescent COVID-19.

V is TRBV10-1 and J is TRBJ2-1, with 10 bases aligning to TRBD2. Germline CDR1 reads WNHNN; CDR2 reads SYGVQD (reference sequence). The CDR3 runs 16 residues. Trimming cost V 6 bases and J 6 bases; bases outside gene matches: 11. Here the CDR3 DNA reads TGCGCCAGCAGCGAGCGGGAGGGTCCTCGCCGCAATGAGCAGTTCTTC. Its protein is CASSEREGPRRNEQFF.

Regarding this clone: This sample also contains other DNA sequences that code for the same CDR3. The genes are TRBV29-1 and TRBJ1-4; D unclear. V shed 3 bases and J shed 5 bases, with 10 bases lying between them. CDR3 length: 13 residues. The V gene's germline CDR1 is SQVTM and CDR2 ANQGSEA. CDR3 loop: CSVEDPGNEKLFF. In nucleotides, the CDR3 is TGCAGCGTTGAGGATCCCGGGAATGAAAAACTGTTTTTT.

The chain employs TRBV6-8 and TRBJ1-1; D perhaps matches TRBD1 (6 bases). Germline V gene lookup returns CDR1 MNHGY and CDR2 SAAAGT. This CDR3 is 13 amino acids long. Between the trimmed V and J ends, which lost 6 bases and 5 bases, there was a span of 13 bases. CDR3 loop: CASRADSSTEAFF. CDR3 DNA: TGTGCCAGCAGAGCGGACAGCTCAACTGAAGCTTTCTTT.

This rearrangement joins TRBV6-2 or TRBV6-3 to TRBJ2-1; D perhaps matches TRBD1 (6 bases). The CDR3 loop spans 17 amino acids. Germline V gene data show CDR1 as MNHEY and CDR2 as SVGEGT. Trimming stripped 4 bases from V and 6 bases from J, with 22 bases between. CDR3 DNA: TGTGCCAGCAGTTCTCTTGGTGGTAGTTCAGGGGTCAATGAGCAGTTCTTC. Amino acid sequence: CASSSLGGSSGVNEQFF.

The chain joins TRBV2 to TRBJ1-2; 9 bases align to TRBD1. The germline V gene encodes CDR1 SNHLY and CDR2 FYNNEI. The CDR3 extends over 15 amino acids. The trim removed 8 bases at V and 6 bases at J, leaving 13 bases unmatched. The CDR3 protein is CASEGWGQGEDGYTF. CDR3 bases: TGTGCCAGCGAGGGATGGGGACAGGGAGAGGATGGCTACACCTTC.

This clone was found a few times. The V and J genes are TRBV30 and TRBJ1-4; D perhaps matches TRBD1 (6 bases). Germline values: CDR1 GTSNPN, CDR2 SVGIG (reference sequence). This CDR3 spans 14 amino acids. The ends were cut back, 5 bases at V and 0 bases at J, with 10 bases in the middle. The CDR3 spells CAWGRGTTNEKLFF. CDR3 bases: TGTGCCTGGGGTAGGGGGACAACTAATGAAAAACTGTTTTTT.

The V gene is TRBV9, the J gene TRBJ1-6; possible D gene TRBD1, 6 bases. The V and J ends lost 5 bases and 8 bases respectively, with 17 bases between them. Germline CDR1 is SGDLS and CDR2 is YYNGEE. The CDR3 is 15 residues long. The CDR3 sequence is CASSKRGAADSPLHF. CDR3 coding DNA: TGTGCCAGCAGTAAGCGGGGGGCGGCGGATTCACCCCTCCACTTT.

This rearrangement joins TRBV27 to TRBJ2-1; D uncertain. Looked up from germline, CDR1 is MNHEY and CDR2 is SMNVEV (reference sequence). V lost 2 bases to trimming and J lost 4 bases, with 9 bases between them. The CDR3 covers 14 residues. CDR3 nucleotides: TGTGCCAGCAGTTTAATGTCCGGTTACAATGAGCAGTTCTTC. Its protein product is CASSLMSGYNEQFF.

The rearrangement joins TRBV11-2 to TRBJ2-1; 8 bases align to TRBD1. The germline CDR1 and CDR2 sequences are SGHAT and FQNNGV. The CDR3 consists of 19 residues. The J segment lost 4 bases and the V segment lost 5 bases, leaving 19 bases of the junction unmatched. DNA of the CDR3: TGTGCCAGCAGCCCTGGTGGTCGCTTGAGGGACAGGCTTTACAATGAGCAGTTCTTC. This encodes CASSPGGRLRDRLYNEQFF.

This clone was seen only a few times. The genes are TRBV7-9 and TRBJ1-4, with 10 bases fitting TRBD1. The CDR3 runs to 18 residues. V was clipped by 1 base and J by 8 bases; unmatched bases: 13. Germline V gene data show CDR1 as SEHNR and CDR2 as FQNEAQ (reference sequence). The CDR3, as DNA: TGTGCCAGCAGCTTAGGATGGACAGGGGGAAGGGTAGAAGAAAAACTGTTTTTT. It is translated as CASSLGWTGGRVEEKLFF. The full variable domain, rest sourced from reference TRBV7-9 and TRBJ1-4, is DTGVSQNPRHKITKRGQNVTFRCDPISEHNRLYWYRQTLGQGPEFLTYFQNEAQLEKSRLLSDRFSAERPKGSFSTLEIQRTEQGDSAMYLCASSLGWTGGRVEEKLFFGSGTQLSVL.

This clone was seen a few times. This chain's CDR3 is CASSLSALHDRGLYEQYF. CDR3 sequence (DNA): TGTGCCAGCAGCTTGTCGGCCCTCCATGACAGGGGTCTGTACGAGCAGTACTTC. The chain couples TRBV5-8 to TRBJ2-7; 8 bases match TRBD1. The germline CDR1 and CDR2 sequences are SGHTS and YDEGEE. With 1 base clipped from V and 4 bases from J, the junction kept 16 bases outside the gene matches. CDR3 length equals 18 residues.

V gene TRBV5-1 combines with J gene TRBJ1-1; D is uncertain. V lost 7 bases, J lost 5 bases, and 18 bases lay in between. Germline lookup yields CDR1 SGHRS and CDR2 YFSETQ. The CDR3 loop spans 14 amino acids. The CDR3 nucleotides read TGCGCCAGCGGTACAGAAAAATTTAGTACTGAAGCTTTCTTT. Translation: CASGTEKFSTEAFF.

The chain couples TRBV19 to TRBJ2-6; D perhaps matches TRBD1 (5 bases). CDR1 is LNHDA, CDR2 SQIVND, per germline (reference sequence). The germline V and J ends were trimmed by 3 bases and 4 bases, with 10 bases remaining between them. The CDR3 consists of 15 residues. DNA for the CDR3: TGTGCCAGTAGTATGTTAGGGGAAGGGGCCAACGTCCTGACTTTC. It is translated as CASSMLGEGANVLTF.

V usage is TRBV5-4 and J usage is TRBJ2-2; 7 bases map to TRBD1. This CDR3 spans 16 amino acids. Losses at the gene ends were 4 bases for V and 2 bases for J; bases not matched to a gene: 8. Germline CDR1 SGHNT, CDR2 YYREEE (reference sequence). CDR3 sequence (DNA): TGTGCCAGCAGCCCCAACAGGGGCGCTAACACCGGGGAGCTGTTTTTT. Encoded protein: CASSPNRGANTGELFF.